Listed below are T cell receptor beta chains from one sample, sequenced in a study of a mutant IDH1 vaccine in newly diagnosed glioma. Only in-frame clones appear in the TCRdb table, and some are missing; sequencing was by immunoSEQ multiplex PCR. Of 60,000 to 75,000 clones listed, about four fifths are singletons. The sample in question was peripheral blood mononuclear cells (PBMCs), obtained from a glioma patient treated with radiotherapy, temozolomide or both. These receptors were taken from a woman aged 18-29 years with glioma. Some clones in this sample may be carry-over from other donors' samples. Each CDR3 is given with its conserved first and last residue. Each record gives: J gene, V gene, CDR3 protein.

TRBJ1-1	TRBV25-1	CASSEYEGTRENTEAFF
TRBJ1-1	TRBV27	CASSSQALNTEAFF
TRBJ1-2	TRBV5-1	CASSLGTGSLGGYTF
TRBJ1-5	TRBV6-5	CASRPGTGSQPQHF
TRBJ1-1	TRBV19	CASSAAEAFF
TRBJ2-7	TRBV5-1	CASSLGWASDEQYF
TRBJ1-4	TRBV6-6	CASRYPGAFNEKLFF
TRBJ2-1	TRBV4-2	CASSQDGSSYNEQFF
TRBJ2-1	TRBV5-1	CASTLAGGGINEQFF
TRBJ1-1	TRBV7-8	CASSLAIPQGEEAFF
TRBJ1-1	TRBV27	CASKAWGTGGVEAFF
TRBJ2-7	TRBV14	CASSQWTSAYEQYF
TRBJ1-2	TRBV5-6	CASSIRDRALNSF
TRBJ2-7	TRBV4-1	CASSQAARPTYEQYF
TRBJ1-6	TRBV5-6	CASSLTQGDSPLHF
TRBJ2-1	TRBV27	CASSLSSGSSYNEQFF
TRBJ1-4	TRBV2	CASSLDRGREKLFF
TRBJ1-2	TRBV19	CASSTPGPVYGYTF
TRBJ2-1	TRBV13	CASSLEGTGGSSSPYNEQFF
TRBJ2-5	TRBV30	CAWSVLLGTQYF
TRBJ1-3	TRBV5-4	CASSLAGGTGQGGTIYF
TRBJ2-7	TRBV7-6	CASSLAVRVGSYEQYF
TRBJ1-1	TRBV6-5	CASSYSGQVNTEAFF
TRBJ1-4	TRBV10-3	CAISEGQGWRANEKLFF
TRBJ1-3	TRBV18	CASSPPRAGGGTIYF
TRBJ2-5	TRBV6-5	CASRADRAQETQYF
TRBJ2-5	TRBV10-2	CASMGLAGLQETQYF
TRBJ2-7	TRBV27	CASSDQGIHEQYF
TRBJ2-5	TRBV6-6	CASSYGTSEPEQYF
TRBJ2-2	TRBV5-6	CASRRWDRGWTGELFF
TRBJ2-7	TRBV27	CASTQRTGYEQYF
TRBJ2-7	TRBV18	CASSPPGRVSHEQYF
TRBJ2-3	TRBV6-1	CASSGAPSDTQYF
TRBJ2-5	TRBV6-1	CASSRDRRQETQYF
TRBJ1-1	TRBV29-1	CSVVGGTEAFF
TRBJ1-1	TRBV7-2	CASSLGLAEAFF
TRBJ2-7	TRBV19	CASSLGGTYEQYF
TRBJ1-2	TRBV4-3	CASSQEVGQGLRGYTF
TRBJ2-7	TRBV5-4	CASSLGGRSFSYEQYF
TRBJ2-5	TRBV29-1	CSVGSGGGRGETQYF
TRBJ2-7	TRBV5-1	CASSLEGQGIGQYF
TRBJ1-5	TRBV6-1	CASRDSNQPQHF
TRBJ2-5	TRBV5-6	CASSLSGNGETQYF
TRBJ1-2	TRBV19	CASSIDPSYGYTF
TRBJ2-1	TRBV29-1	CSVEGGRGRNEQFF
TRBJ1-5	TRBV6-6	CASSYSSRAPNQPQHF
TRBJ2-2	TRBV6-1	CASSDDRGINTGELFF
TRBJ1-4	TRBV5-1	CASSLDGGREKLFF
TRBJ2-3	TRBV5-4	CASSLSGSVADTQYF
TRBJ2-3	TRBV7-7	CASSLGPGSTDTQYF
TRBJ1-2	TRBV5-4	CASSLGDTGGYGYTF
TRBJ1-1	TRBV5-5	CASSLGVAGVYTEAFF
TRBJ1-2	TRBV25-1	CASSENRRDNYGYTF
TRBJ1-3	TRBV7-9	CASSQSSGVGNTIYF
TRBJ2-7	TRBV29-1	CSGRQGQGEQYF
TRBJ2-7	TRBV25-1	CASSESGGVYYEQYF
TRBJ1-2	TRBV7-9	CASSTRTGDGYTF
TRBJ1-1	TRBV7-3	CASSPGRGTEAFF
TRBJ1-1	TRBV28	CASSFGDRLNTEAFF
TRBJ1-2	TRBV6-5	CASSYDRPGRYGYTF